What follows are 5 T cell receptor beta chains derived from one specimen sequenced in a study of blood T cell repertoires in COVID-19. Sequencing was performed with immunoSEQ multiplex PCR; in TCRdb, only in-frame clones are kept and a portion is missing. Of under 100,000 clones listed, roughly 87% are singletons. Sequencing input: peripheral blood. All receptors come from a male donor with acute or convalescent COVID-19.

The chain recombines TRBV19 with TRBJ1-2, with 8 bases fitting TRBD1. This CDR3 is 14 amino acids long. V gave up 8 bases and J gave up 1 base; unmatched junction bases: 6. Germline values: CDR1 LNHDA, CDR2 SQIVND (reference sequence). The CDR3 here is CASPGQAYNYGYTF. The CDR3 coding sequence is TGTGCCAGTCCGGGACAGGCTTATAACTATGGCTACACCTTC.

The chain recombines TRBV27 with TRBJ1-6; 7 bases agree with TRBD1. J lost 0 bases, V lost 2 bases, and 10 bases had no gene match. Germline lookup yields CDR1 MNHEY and CDR2 SMNVEV (reference sequence). This CDR3 has 19 residues. The CDR3 bases are TGTGCCAGCAGTTTAAAGACCGGGACAGTACTCTCCTATAATTCACCCCTCCACTTT. This gives the protein CASSLKTGTVLSYNSPLHF.

This clone was recorded a few times. The chain is built from TRBV9 and TRBJ1-6; perhaps TRBD1 as D (5 bases). CDR3 length: 14 residues. V was shortened by 4 bases and J by 14 bases, with 19 bases between the two germline ends. Germline assignment: CDR1 SGDLS and CDR2 YYNGEE. CDR3 DNA sequence: TGTGCCAGCAGCCCCCGTTGGGGGGAGGGAACCCTCCACTTT. It codes for CASSPRWGEGTLHF.

This rearrangement joins TRBV27 to TRBJ2-3; 9 positions agree with TRBD2. V shed 2 bases and J 5 bases; nucleotides not matched to a gene: 8. Per the germline V gene, CDR1 is MNHEY and CDR2 is SMNVEV (reference sequence). This CDR3 has 16 amino acids. Written as DNA, the CDR3 is TGTGCCAGCAGTTTAAGGAGTAGCGGGGGTAGAGATACGCAGTATTTT. Translating gives CASSLRSSGGRDTQYF.

This chain links TRBV5-1 with TRBJ2-3, with D tentatively TRBD2 (5 bases). The CDR3 sequence is 14 residues long. V lost 1 base, J lost 6 bases, and 12 bases lay in between. In germline, CDR1 is SGHRS, CDR2 YFSETQ. The CDR3 loop reads CASSLRGVRDTQYF. CDR3 DNA: TGCGCCAGCAGCTTGCGGGGTGTACGCGATACGCAGTATTTT.